These 19 T cell receptor beta chains were all obtained from the same sample, sequenced in a study of blood T cell repertoires in COVID-19. Only in-frame clones appear in the TCRdb table, and some are missing; sequencing was by immunoSEQ multiplex PCR. The table records tens of thousands of clones, 75% to 85% of them present only once. Sequencing used peripheral blood. Source of these receptors: a human donor in a cohort sampled during active COVID-19.

The J gene is TRBJ1-1, the V gene TRBV5-1, with D possibly being TRBD1 (6 bases). Looked up from germline, CDR1 is SGHRS and CDR2 is YFSETQ. Trimming removed 0 bases from V and 4 bases from J, with 10 bases in between. There are 14 residues in the CDR3. CDR3 loop: CASSLDRAGTEAFF. The CDR3 coding sequence is TGCGCCAGCAGCTTGGACAGGGCGGGCACTGAAGCTTTCTTT.

The V call is TRBV24-1, the J call TRBJ2-1; perhaps TRBD1 as D (6 bases). The CDR3 is 16 residues long. CDR1 is KGHDR and CDR2 is SFDVKD in the germline V gene. Trimming took 4 bases from V and 0 from J, leaving 12 bases between them. The CDR3 DNA reads TGTGCCACCAGTGACAGGGGCGTCGGCTCCTACAATGAGCAGTTCTTC. Translation: CATSDRGVGSYNEQFF.

The CDR3: CASSIGSITMNEQFF. In DNA form, the CDR3 reads TGTGCCAGTAGTATAGGTAGTATTACTATGAATGAGCAGTTCTTC. The chain combines TRBV19 with TRBJ2-1, with D uncertain. The CDR3 is 15 amino acids. V dropped 1 base and J dropped 7 bases, with 14 bases sitting between them. Germline CDR1 is LNHDA and CDR2 is SQIVND (reference sequence).

This chain links TRBV28 with TRBJ1-5, with 9 positions matching TRBD1. The CDR3 runs to 16 residues. Trimming took 1 base from V and 3 from J; bases not matched to a gene: 4. Germline CDR1 is MDHEN and CDR2 is SYDVKM. The DNA for the CDR3 is TGTGCCAGCAGTTTATACGGGACAGGGATCAATCAGCCCCAGCATTTT. Protein: CASSLYGTGINQPQHF.

The chain is built from TRBV18 and TRBJ1-1; D is perhaps TRBD1 (6 bases). The CDR3 contains 15 residues. The germline CDR1 and CDR2 sequences are KGHSH and LQKENI. V lost 3 bases and J lost 0, with 11 bases in between. The CDR3, as DNA: TGTGCCAGCTCACCCGCCCACAGGGTGAACACTGAAGCTTTCTTT. Translating gives CASSPAHRVNTEAFF.

The chain couples TRBV5-1 to TRBJ2-4; 7 positions agree with TRBD1. There are 15 residues in the CDR3. Germline loops: CDR1 SGHRS, CDR2 YFSETQ. J gave up 6 bases and V 0 bases, and 6 bases lay outside the gene matches. CDR3 loop: CASSLDGTVPNIQYF. The CDR3, as DNA: TGCGCCAGCAGCTTGGACGGGACAGTCCCAAACATTCAGTACTTC.

V usage is TRBV19 and J usage is TRBJ1-2, with 7 bases that match TRBD1. Losses at the gene ends were 4 bases for V and 3 bases for J; bases not matched to a gene: 8. The CDR3 length is 15 residues. Germline V gives CDR1 LNHDA, CDR2 SQIVND (reference sequence). The CDR3 spells CASSRDGGGDYGYTF. In nucleotides, the CDR3 is TGTGCCAGTAGTAGGGACGGAGGGGGCGACTATGGCTACACCTTC.

This sequence joins TRBV15 and TRBJ2-1; 14 bases are shared with TRBD2. V lost 5 bases to trimming and J lost 7 bases; unmatched junction nucleotides: 4. The germline V gene encodes CDR1 LNHNV and CDR2 YYDKDF (reference sequence). This CDR3 is 15 amino acids long. In nucleotides, the CDR3 is TGTGCCACCAGCCCCGGGACTAGCGGGAGTAATGAGCAGTTCTTC. Protein product: CATSPGTSGSNEQFF.

V and J are TRBV4-3 and TRBJ1-2; 7 bases are shared with TRBD1. The germline CDR1 and CDR2 sequences are LGHNA and YSLEER. V was clipped by 5 bases and J by 7 bases; unmatched bases: 10. The CDR3 sequence is 14 residues long. In nucleotides, the CDR3 is TGCGCCAGCAGCAGACAGGGTGGAATCGGTGGCTACACCTTC. This translates into CASSRQGGIGGYTF.

The chain combines TRBV27 with TRBJ2-1, with 10 bases that match TRBD2. The CDR3 is made up of 17 amino acids. CDR1 is MNHEY, CDR2 SMNVEV, per germline (reference sequence). V was pared by 3 bases and J by 3 bases, with 8 bases of the junction left unmatched. The chain's CDR3 is CASSFIAPSGSYNEQFF. The CDR3 DNA reads as TGTGCCAGCAGTTTTATCGCCCCTAGCGGGAGCTACAATGAGCAGTTCTTC.

This chain uses TRBV19 with TRBJ2-5, with 7 bases lining up with TRBD2. CDR1 is LNHDA and CDR2 is SQIVND in the germline V gene (reference sequence). Trimming at V came to 1 base and at J to 0 bases, leaving 2 bases not matched to a gene. The CDR3 is 15 residues long. The CDR3 DNA reads as TGTGCCAGTAGTATAGCGGGAGGCAACCAAGAGACCCAGTACTTC. This codes for CASSIAGGNQETQYF.

This chain uses TRBV6-5 with TRBJ1-1; D is undetermined. The length of the CDR3 is 14 residues. The germline V gene has CDR1 MNHEY and CDR2 SVGAGI. V lost 5 bases and J 2 bases, leaving 12 bases between the germline ends. This CDR3 reads CASSRHFTNTEAFF. DNA for the CDR3: TGTGCCAGCAGTAGACACTTCACTAACACTGAAGCTTTCTTT.

V gene TRBV7-9 combines with J gene TRBJ2-7, with TRBD1 matching 7 bases. Looked up from germline, CDR1 is SEHNR and CDR2 is FQNEAQ (reference sequence). The CDR3 covers 15 residues. V was pared by 5 bases and J by 2 bases, with 9 bases of the junction left unmatched. In nucleotides, the CDR3 is TGTGCCAGCAGCCTCAGGTCGACAGGGACCTACGAGCAGTACTTC. Translating gives CASSLRSTGTYEQYF.

This rearrangement joins TRBV7-9 to TRBJ2-1, with 9 bases matching TRBD2. Trimming at V came to 5 bases and at J to 7 bases, leaving 9 bases not matched to a gene. The CDR3 totals 15 residues. Germline values: CDR1 SEHNR, CDR2 FQNEAQ (reference sequence). The CDR3 bases are TGTGCCAGCAGCCCACGAGCGGGAGGTAATAATGAGCAGTTCTTC. Protein product: CASSPRAGGNNEQFF. Together with reference TRBV7-9 and TRBJ2-1, the CDR3 gives the full variable domain: DTGVSQNPRHKITKRGQNVTFRCDPISEHNRLYWYRQTLGQGPEFLTYFQNEAQLEKSRLLSDRFSAERPKGSFSTLEIQRTEQGDSAMYLCASSPRAGGNNEQFFGPGTRLTVL.

The chain is built from TRBV6-6 and TRBJ2-2; 8 bases map to TRBD2. This CDR3 is 16 amino acids long. Trimming removed 0 bases from V and 4 bases from J; junction bases left unmatched: 4. CDR1 and CDR2 from the germline V gene are MNHNY and SVGAGI (reference sequence). This CDR3 reads CASSYSSGRGTGELFF. The CDR3 DNA reads TGTGCCAGCAGTTACTCGAGCGGGAGAGGCACCGGGGAGCTGTTTTTT.

This sequence joins TRBV6-4 and TRBJ2-3, with TRBD2 identical over 7 bases. This CDR3 has 16 amino acids. V shed 5 bases, J shed 2 bases, and the junction held 10 bases outside the gene matches. Germline CDR1 MRHNA, CDR2 SNTAGT. The CDR3 DNA reads as TGTGCCAGCAGTCCCAGCGGGATCCAACTCACAGATACGCAGTATTTT. Amino acids: CASSPSGIQLTDTQYF.

The chain has TRBV6-2 or TRBV6-3 and TRBJ1-4; possible D gene TRBD1, 6 bases. The CDR3 contains 13 residues. With 4 bases removed from V and 12 bases from J, the gap between germline ends came to 15 bases. Germline CDR1 MNHEY, CDR2 SVGEGT. The CDR3 nucleotides are TGTGCCAGCAGTTCCGGACAGTCAGGACAACTGTTTTTT. This gives the protein CASSSGQSGQLFF.

V gene TRBV6-2 or TRBV6-3 combines with J gene TRBJ1-1, with TRBD1 as a possible D gene (5 bases). Trimming took off 2 bases at V and 0 bases at J, with 7 bases between the two ends. The CDR3 spans 14 residues. Germline V gene data show CDR1 as MNHEY and CDR2 as SVGEGT. The CDR3 region is CASSYAGLNTEAFF. CDR3 DNA: TGTGCCAGCAGTTACGCGGGGCTGAACACTGAAGCTTTCTTT.

The gene calls are TRBV28 and TRBJ2-1; unclear D gene. CDR1 and CDR2 from the germline V gene are MDHEN and SYDVKM. V dropped 3 bases and J dropped 8 bases, with 5 bases sitting between them. CDR3 length: 11 amino acids. Here the CDR3 reads CASSFKYEQFF. The DNA of the CDR3 is TGTGCCAGCAGTTTTAAATATGAGCAGTTCTTC.